The sequence of this TCR beta chain was determined in a study of T-cell memory formation after mild COVID-19 (dated by TCRdb to about 2021). For context, the study as a whole: Most TCR sequence clusters were specific to one of the two donors. In two donors, T-cell clones that expanded and contracted after mild COVID-19 were followed by sequencing TCRalpha and TCRbeta repertoires longitudinally. The cohort was made up of two young adult volunteers, one female and one male, who were previously healthy. Overall study outcomes, separate from this receptor: The study included only a couple of mild cases, and larger cohorts that include severe cases with pre-infection samples were judged to be necessary. Whether the second-wave clones peaking on day 37 were SARS-CoV-2 specific was not confirmed. The detection of some responding clones in pre-infection memory suggests that pre-existing cross-reactive memory T cells joined the SARS-CoV-2 response. Contracting CD4+ clones were found mainly in CM and EM memory subsets, while CD8+ clones were enriched in EMRA. From day 15 to 85, contracting clones showed balanced CD4/CD8 phenotypes, whereas a second wave of clones that expanded from day 15 to 37 leaned towards CD4+.

This clonotype was counted many times. This receptor's antigen is unknown. Within one base of it there is no much larger clone, and no base qualities were kept. PBMCs were isolated by Ficoll-Paque density gradient centrifugation. The instrument was an Illumina NovaSeq 6000. TCRalpha and TCRbeta cDNA libraries were constructed by 5'RACE with constant-segment primers, with sample barcodes and unique molecular identifiers being introduced. RNA was extracted from every sample with Trizol reagent. The libraries were amplified in two PCR steps, and the second step added a second sample barcode and Illumina TruSeq adapters. Sequencing of the libraries was done on an Illumina NovaSeq, producing 2 x 150 bp paired-end reads. The authors' pipeline ran thus. With migec v1.2.7, reads were demultiplexed and then collapsed into UMI-guided consensus sequences. Using mixcr v2.1.11, UMI consensuses were aligned to TRA and TRB V and J templates and then assembled into clonotypes. Clonotypes were classified as expanded or contracted when called significant by both edgeR and NoisET, with noise models trained on biological replicates. edgeR calls used a false discovery rate-adjusted p below 0.01 and a log2 fold-change threshold of 1. As an exploratory analysis of dynamics, max-normalized trajectories of the 1000 most abundant clonotypes were examined with PCA combined with hierarchical clustering. The CD4 or CD8 phenotype of responding clones was assigned using the separately sequenced CD4+ and CD8+ repertoires. The raw public reads went through TCRdb reprocessing: fastp at Q25, MiXCR clone calling, in-frame beta chains kept. Entries that share a CDR3 protein sequence are merged under the most common genes and DNA. The V and J calls shown here were made by TCRdb, not taken from the authors' results. This sample holds over 450,000 distinct CDR3 sequences; approximately 20% were observed only once. 12% of the sample comes from the top ten.

V is clipped by 6 bases and J by 5 bases, and the sequence between their germline boundaries is 13 bases long. Counted from cysteine to phenylalanine, this CDR3 has 13 amino acids. Just CDR3 DNA is preserved here, 39 bases in frame from base 1. This receptor was obtained from an adult woman who had mild COVID-19 (a few samples of this study predate the infection). The sample titles of this study are shuffled in the database, so cell type and time point are left out; the donor was told from shared clones. The sample taken for sequencing was PBMCs or a T cell subset sorted from them (not recorded which). The receptor chain draws on TRBV12-3 or TRBV12-4 and TRBJ1-1; a tentative D match to TRBD1 spans 5 bases. The CDR3 corresponds to CASSLGRGTEAFF. The nucleotide sequence is TGTGCCAGCAGCTTGGGACGTGGTACTGAAGCTTTCTTT.